This entry is about one TCR beta chain. This clonotype was counted ten times or more. Its antigen has not been determined. Qualities for individual bases were not recorded, and no much larger clone is one base off. Sequences SQVTM (CDR1) and ANQGSEA (CDR2) are obtained from the germline V gene. V drops 6 bases and J drops 5 bases, leaving 22 bases in between. Counted from cysteine to phenylalanine, this CDR3 has 15 amino acids. The DNA shown is the 45-base CDR3, in frame from base 1. Sequenced using an Illumina HiSeq 1500. TCRdb redid the processing of the public reads, applying fastp at Q25 and MiXCR, and retained in-frame beta chains. Each CDR3 protein gets just one entry, which takes the most common genes and DNA from the rows behind it. The sample records roughly 240,000 distinct CDR3 sequences, approximately 7% of which are singletons. The leading ten clones occupy 5.5% to 6.5% of the sample. The sample originates from a study of T cell repertoires in cytomegalovirus infection (dated by TCRdb to the late 2010s). For context, the study as a whole: Donor HLA type was relevant to the analysis, as public TCR beta signatures indicated carriage of CMV infection together with the matching HLA type.

General conclusions and limits of the study: The ex vivo response was dominated by HLA-C-restricted CMV-specific TCR beta clonotypes, and the single most frequent clonotype in two of eight donors was supplied by these HLA-C-restricted clonotypes. In both this cohort and an independent roughly 350-donor cohort, the cumulative frequency of public TCR beta family members distinguished carriers of CMV infection plus the relevant HLA type.

The sample comprised PBMCs. Rearrangement joined TRBV29-1 to TRBJ2-5; the D gene is perhaps TRBD2, from 7 matching bases. This clonotype was sampled from a human donor in good health (CMV status not recorded). Some clones in this sample may be carry-over from other donors' samples. The DNA sequence follows: TGCAGCGTGAACCCAGGTGGGGGGGCTTCGGAGACCCAGTACTTC. Protein translation: CSVNPGGGASETQYF.